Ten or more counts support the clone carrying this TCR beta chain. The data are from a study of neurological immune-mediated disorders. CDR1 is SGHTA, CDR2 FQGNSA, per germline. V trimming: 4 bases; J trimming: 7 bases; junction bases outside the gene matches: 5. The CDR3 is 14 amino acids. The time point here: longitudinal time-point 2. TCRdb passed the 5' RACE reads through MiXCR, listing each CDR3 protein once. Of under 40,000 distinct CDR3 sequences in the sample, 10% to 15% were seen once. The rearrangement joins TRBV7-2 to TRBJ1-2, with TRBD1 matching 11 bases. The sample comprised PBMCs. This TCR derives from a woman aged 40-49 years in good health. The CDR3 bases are TGTGCCAGCAGCTCTGGACAGGGGGCGAGTGGCTACACCTTC. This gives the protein CASSSGQGASGYTF.